This is a list of T cell receptor beta chains from one sample in a study of PD-1 blockade in classical Hodgkin lymphoma. Only in-frame clones appear in the TCRdb table, and some are missing; sequencing was by immunoSEQ multiplex PCR. The sample has some 96,000 clones, roughly 92% seen once. The specimen comprised peripheral blood mononuclear cells (PBMCs), sampled at baseline. The source is a human donor with classical Hodgkin lymphoma. The CDR3 runs from the conserved cysteine through the conserved F or W. The D gene is left open where the match is weak. Not every row has a clone size; where given, it reads once, few, many or a size class.

J | size | V | D | DNA | CDR3
TRBJ1-2 | - | TRBV10-3 | TRBD1 | TGTGCCATCCATCCCCGACAGGGGAGAACTAACTATGGCTACACCTTC | CAIHPRQGRTNYGYTF
TRBJ1-1 | - | TRBV4-2 | - | TGTGCCAGCAGCCAAGTTTCGGGGAACACTGAAGCTTTCTTT | CASSQVSGNTEAFF
TRBJ2-7 | - | TRBV6-1 | TRBD1 | TGTGCCAGCAGTGAATGGGACAGGGGCCTTACCTACGAGCAGTACTTC | CASSEWDRGLTYEQYF
TRBJ2-3 | - | TRBV30 | TRBD2 | TGTGCCTGGAGTTGGTGGGGGGGTTCAGATACGCAGTATTTT | CAWSWWGGSDTQYF
TRBJ1-1 | - | TRBV18 | - | TGTGCCAGCTCCCCCGGGGTGAGGCGGAACACTGAAGCTTTCTTT | CASSPGVRRNTEAFF
TRBJ2-3 | - | TRBV6-5 | TRBD1 | TGTGCCAGCAGTCGTCGACAGGGGAAAGATACGCAGTATTTT | CASSRRQGKDTQYF
TRBJ1-5 | - | TRBV28 | - | TGTGCCAGCAGTTTTAGGGCAGTAAGACAGCCCCAGCATTTT | CASSFRAVRQPQHF
TRBJ2-1 | - | TRBV13 | - | TGTGCCAGCAGCTTAGTAGGTAGCGACTCCTACAATGAGCAGTTCTTC | CASSLVGSDSYNEQFF
TRBJ2-7 | - | TRBV19 | - | TGTGCCAGTAGTAAGTGGGGGGGCGGAGACGAGCAGTACTTC | CASSKWGGGDEQYF
TRBJ2-3 | - | TRBV5-1 | - | TGCGCCAGCAGCTTCTCCGGCACAGATACGCAGTATTTT | CASSFSGTDTQYF
TRBJ1-2 | - | TRBV7-5 | - | TGTGTCAGAAGCTTAGAGGGGCCGGGGACCTGGGGCTACACCTTC | CVRSLEGPGTWGYTF
TRBJ2-7 | once | TRBV10-1 | - | TGCGCCAGCAGCCCGGGAGTGGGTGAGCAGTACTTC | CASSPGVGEQYF
TRBJ1-1 | - | TRBV5-1 | - | TGCGCCAGCAGCCCCGATACGACAAAAACCACTGAAGCTTTCTTT | CASSPDTTKTTEAFF
TRBJ2-7 | - | TRBV30 | TRBD1 | TGTGCCTGGGAGACAGGGGGTGCCTACGAGCAGTACTTC | CAWETGGAYEQYF
TRBJ2-1 | few | TRBV5-6 | TRBD2 | TGTGCCAGCAGCTCCGGGACTAGCGGGAGGGGTGACAATGAGCAGTTCTTC | CASSSGTSGRGDNEQFF
TRBJ1-5 | - | TRBV6-1 | - | TGTGCCAGCAGTGATCGGTGGGGAGATCAGCCCCAGCATTTT | CASSDRWGDQPQHF
TRBJ2-3 | - | TRBV27 | TRBD2 | TGTGCCAGCAGTTTACGATACCCGGGACTAGCGGGAGGGGAGACAGATACGCAGTATTTT | CASSLRYPGLAGGETDTQYF
TRBJ1-2 | - | TRBV19 | TRBD1 | TGTGCCAGTAGTGGCGCTGGGACAGCAGGACTATCGCATGGCTACACCTTC | CASSGAGTAGLSHGYTF
TRBJ2-3 | - | TRBV7-2 | TRBD2 | TGTGCCAGCAGCGCGGGGGCTAGCGGGAGGGCTTTAGATACGCAGTATTTT | CASSAGASGRALDTQYF
TRBJ1-1 | - | TRBV14 | - | TGTGCCAGCAGCCAAGATCAGTGGGCTGAAGCTTTCTTT | CASSQDQWAEAFF
TRBJ2-7 | - | TRBV7-9 | TRBD1 | TGTGCCAGCAGAGGGGGCATTGTCTACGAGCAGTACTTC | CASRGGIVYEQYF
TRBJ2-3 | - | TRBV25-1 | - | TGTGCCAGCAGTTGGAGAGCGGATACGCAGTATTTT | CASSWRADTQYF
TRBJ2-7 | - | TRBV28 | - | TGTGCCACCGGACCAGACCACCGGTACGAGCAGTACTTC | CATGPDHRYEQYF
TRBJ1-5 | once | TRBV6-1 | - | TGTGCCAGCAGTAAAGGGGCCAAACAGCCCCAGCATTTT | CASSKGAKQPQHF
TRBJ2-1 | - | TRBV14 | - | TGTGCCAGCAGCCAGTTAGCTAATGAGCAGTTCTTC | CASSQLANEQFF
TRBJ2-1 | - | TRBV5-1 | - | TGCGCCAGCAGCTCGACCCTCTACAATGAGCAGTTCTTC | CASSSTLYNEQFF
TRBJ1-1 | - | TRBV10-3 | - | TGTGCCATCAGTTCAGTTGGACACACAAACACTGAAGCTTTCTTT | CAISSVGHTNTEAFF
TRBJ2-1 | - | TRBV6-5 | - | TGTGCCACCCTTCCTGGCGCCTCCTACAATGAGCAGTTCTTC | CATLPGASYNEQFF
TRBJ1-2 | - | TRBV19 | TRBD1 | TGTGCCACTGTGGACCGGGACAGGACCCACTATGGCTACACCTTC | CATVDRDRTHYGYTF
TRBJ1-3 | - | TRBV18 | - | TGTGCCAGCTCACCATCCGGGGGGAACACCATATATTTT | CASSPSGGNTIYF
TRBJ1-1 | - | TRBV7-9 | TRBD1 | TGTGCCAGCAGCTCAATGAGACAGGGACAGGGGGACACTGAAGCTTTCTTT | CASSSMRQGQGDTEAFF
TRBJ1-1 | once | TRBV5-1 | - | TGCGCCAGCAGCCCGGCCCTCGGGACGGGGAAAGCTTTCTTT | CASSPALGTGKAFF
TRBJ1-1 | - | TRBV15 | - | TGTGCCACCAGCAGCCTACCGGGAGCTCTCACGAACACTGAAGCTTTCTTT | CATSSLPGALTNTEAFF
TRBJ2-2 | - | TRBV28 | - | TGTGCCAGCAGTTTATCGGGCGCCAGGACCGGGGAGCTGTTTTTT | CASSLSGARTGELFF
TRBJ1-1 | - | TRBV27 | - | TGTGCCAGCAGTTTCGGGGGGCGCAAGAACACTGAAGCTTTCTTT | CASSFGGRKNTEAFF
TRBJ2-1 | - | TRBV6-1 | - | TGTGCCAGCTCCGGGGGGCGCCTAGTCTACAATGAGCAGTTCTTC | CASSGGRLVYNEQFF
TRBJ2-1 | once | TRBV10-3 | TRBD2 | TGTGCCATCAGTGTCTTACTAGCGGGAGGCTTCAACTACAATGAGCAGTTCTTC | CAISVLLAGGFNYNEQFF
TRBJ2-1 | few | TRBV9 | TRBD2 | TGTGCCAGCAGCGTAAGCGGGAGGGGGGCCGATGAGCAGTTCTTC | CASSVSGRGADEQFF
TRBJ2-7 | - | TRBV9 | TRBD1 | TGTGCCAGCAGCCAACAGGGGAGATTATACGAGCAGTACTTC | CASSQQGRLYEQYF
TRBJ2-5 | - | TRBV5-1 | TRBD2 | TGCGCCAGCAGCCCGGGACTAGCGGGGGTGCTCTCTCCCCGCGAAGAGACCCAGTACTTC | CASSPGLAGVLSPREETQYF
TRBJ1-2 | - | TRBV6-5 | - | TGTGCCAGCAGTGGGGGGGTCTATGGCTACACCTTC | CASSGGVYGYTF
TRBJ1-1 | few | TRBV30 | - | TGTGCCTGGAGTGTACGATTCGGTGGAACCTTGAACACTGAAGCTTTCTTT | CAWSVRFGGTLNTEAFF
TRBJ2-3 | - | TRBV2 | TRBD2 | TGTGCCAGCAGTGAAACATGGGCAGGGAGGGGAGGTGATACGCAGTATTTT | CASSETWAGRGGDTQYF
TRBJ1-3 | - | TRBV6-5 | - | TGTGCCAGCAGGAGACAGCCTTCCGAAGGAAACACCATATATTTT | CASRRQPSEGNTIYF
TRBJ2-7 | - | TRBV5-1 | - | TGCGCCAGCAGTCGAACGTCGAACCTATACGAGCAGTACTTC | CASSRTSNLYEQYF
TRBJ1-1 | - | TRBV28 | - | TGTGCCAGCAGACCCAGGCCCATCCGGGGGGACACTGAAGCTTTCTTT | CASRPRPIRGDTEAFF
TRBJ1-2 | - | TRBV10-2 | - | TGCGCCAGCAGTGATACCCAGAGTGCCTATGGCTACACCTTC | CASSDTQSAYGYTF
TRBJ2-2 | - | TRBV7-6 | - | TGTGCCAGTACTACCTGGGGGGCGAAAGGGGAGCTGTTTTTT | CASTTWGAKGELFF
TRBJ1-2 | few | TRBV6-5 | - | TGTGCCAGCAGAGGGCGCGGGGGGCAAGGCTATGGCTACACCTTC | CASRGRGGQGYGYTF
TRBJ1-1 | - | TRBV6-5 | TRBD1 | TGTGCCAGCATGGGGACAGCGCCGTTGAACACTGAAGCTTTCTTT | CASMGTAPLNTEAFF
TRBJ2-1 | - | TRBV6-1 | - | TGTGCCAGCAGTGAATCGACGGGACTGCCCTACCTTGAGCAGTTCTTC | CASSESTGLPYLEQFF
TRBJ2-1 | - | TRBV6-5 | - | TGTGCCAGCAGTTATGGGAGCACCTACAATGAGCAGTTCTTC | CASSYGSTYNEQFF
TRBJ2-1 | - | TRBV9 | TRBD2 | TGTGCCAGCAGCGTGGGACTAGCGGGAGTCGGACCGTACAATGAGCAGTTCTTC | CASSVGLAGVGPYNEQFF
TRBJ1-1 | - | TRBV5-1 | - | TGCGCCAGCAGCTTGGATTCAGGGCTCCTGAACACTGAAGCTTTCTTT | CASSLDSGLLNTEAFF
TRBJ2-7 | - | TRBV28 | - | TGTGCCAGCAGTCCCGGGCCAGGGCGGTACGAGCAGTACTTC | CASSPGPGRYEQYF
TRBJ1-1 | - | TRBV14 | - | TGTGCCAGCTGCCTGAAAGGGAACACTGAAGCTTTCTTT | CASCLKGNTEAFF